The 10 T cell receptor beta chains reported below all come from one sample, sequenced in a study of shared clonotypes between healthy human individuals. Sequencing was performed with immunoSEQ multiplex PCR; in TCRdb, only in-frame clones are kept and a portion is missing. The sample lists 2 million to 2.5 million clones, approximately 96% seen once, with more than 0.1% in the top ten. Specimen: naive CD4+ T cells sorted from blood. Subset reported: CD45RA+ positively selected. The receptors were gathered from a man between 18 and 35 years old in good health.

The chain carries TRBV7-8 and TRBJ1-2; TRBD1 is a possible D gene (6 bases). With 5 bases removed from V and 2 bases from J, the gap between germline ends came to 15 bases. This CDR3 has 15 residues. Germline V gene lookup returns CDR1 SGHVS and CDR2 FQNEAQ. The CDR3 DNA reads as TGTGCCAGCAGCCCTAGACAGGACCGAAACTATGGCTACACCTTC. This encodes CASSPRQDRNYGYTF.

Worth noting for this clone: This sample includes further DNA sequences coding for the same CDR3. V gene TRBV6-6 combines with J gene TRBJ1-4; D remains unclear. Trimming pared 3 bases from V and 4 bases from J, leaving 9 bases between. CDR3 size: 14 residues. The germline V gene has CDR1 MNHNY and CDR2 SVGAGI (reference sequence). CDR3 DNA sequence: TGTGCCAGCAGTTATGGGCAACTTAATGAAAAACTGTTTTTT. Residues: CASSYGQLNEKLFF.

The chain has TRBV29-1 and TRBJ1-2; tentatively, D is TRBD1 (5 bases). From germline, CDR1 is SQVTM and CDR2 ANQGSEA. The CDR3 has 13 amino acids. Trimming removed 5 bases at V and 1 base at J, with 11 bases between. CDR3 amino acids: CSVPSGGNYGYTF. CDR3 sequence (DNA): TGCAGCGTTCCGTCTGGGGGTAACTATGGCTACACCTTC.

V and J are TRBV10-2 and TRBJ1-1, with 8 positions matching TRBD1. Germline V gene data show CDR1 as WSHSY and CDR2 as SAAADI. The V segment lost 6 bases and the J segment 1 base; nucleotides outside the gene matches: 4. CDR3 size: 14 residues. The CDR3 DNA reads TGCGCCAGCAGGTACGGGACAGGGAACACTGAAGCTTTCTTT. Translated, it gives CASRYGTGNTEAFF.

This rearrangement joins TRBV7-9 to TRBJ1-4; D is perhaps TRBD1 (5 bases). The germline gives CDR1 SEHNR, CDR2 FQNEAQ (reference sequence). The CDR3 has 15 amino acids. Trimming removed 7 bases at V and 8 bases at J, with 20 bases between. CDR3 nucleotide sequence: TGTGCCAGCACCCCCAAGGGAGGGGTAGGGGAAAAACTGTTTTTT. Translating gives CASTPKGGVGEKLFF.

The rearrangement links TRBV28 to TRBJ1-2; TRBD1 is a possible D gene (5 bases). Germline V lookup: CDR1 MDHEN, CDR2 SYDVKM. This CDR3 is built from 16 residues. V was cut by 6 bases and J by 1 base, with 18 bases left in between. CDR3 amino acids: CASSPPQGGVNYGYTF. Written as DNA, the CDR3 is TGTGCCAGCAGCCCCCCCCAGGGCGGAGTTAACTATGGCTACACCTTC.

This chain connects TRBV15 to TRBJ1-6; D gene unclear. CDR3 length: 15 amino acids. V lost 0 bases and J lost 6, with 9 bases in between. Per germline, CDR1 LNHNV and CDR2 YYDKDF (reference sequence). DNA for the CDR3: TGTGCCACCAGCAGAGAGGAGGTGCTTAATTCACCCCTCCACTTT. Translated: CATSREEVLNSPLHF.

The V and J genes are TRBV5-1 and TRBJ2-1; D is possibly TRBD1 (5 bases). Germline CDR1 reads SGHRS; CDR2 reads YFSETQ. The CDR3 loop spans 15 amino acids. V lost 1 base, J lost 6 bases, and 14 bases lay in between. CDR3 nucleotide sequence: TGCGCCAGCAGCTTGAGCAGGGTCATTTTCAATGAGCAGTTCTTC. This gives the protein CASSLSRVIFNEQFF.

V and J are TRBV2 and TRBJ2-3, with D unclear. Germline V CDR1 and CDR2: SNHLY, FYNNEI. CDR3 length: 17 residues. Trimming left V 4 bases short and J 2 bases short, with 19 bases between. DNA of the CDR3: TGTGCCAGCAGTGGTTCTGAGATGGGTGAATTCACAGATACGCAGTATTTT. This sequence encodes CASSGSEMGEFTDTQYF.

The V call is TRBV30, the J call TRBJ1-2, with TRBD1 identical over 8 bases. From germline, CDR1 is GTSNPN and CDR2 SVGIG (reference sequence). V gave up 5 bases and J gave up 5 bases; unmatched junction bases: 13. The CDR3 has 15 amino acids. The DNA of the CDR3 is TGTGCCTGGGTCCCCGGGACAGGTGTTCGGTATGGCTACACCTTC. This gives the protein CAWVPGTGVRYGYTF.